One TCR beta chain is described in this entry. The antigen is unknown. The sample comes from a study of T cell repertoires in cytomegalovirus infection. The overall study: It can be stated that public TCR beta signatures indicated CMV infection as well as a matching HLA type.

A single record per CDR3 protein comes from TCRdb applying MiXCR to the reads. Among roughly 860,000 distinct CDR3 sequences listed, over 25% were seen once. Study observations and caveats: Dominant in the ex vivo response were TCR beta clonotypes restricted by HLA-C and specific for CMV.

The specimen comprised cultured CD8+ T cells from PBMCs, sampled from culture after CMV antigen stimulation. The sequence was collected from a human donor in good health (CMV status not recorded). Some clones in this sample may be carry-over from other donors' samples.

CDR3 DNA sequence: TGCGCCAGCAGTGAGTCTGGCGGGGGGAGGTACAATGAGCAGTTCTTC. It specifies CASSESGGGRYNEQFF. The chain carries TRBV10-2 and TRBJ2-1; 8 positions match TRBD2. CDR1 WSHSY and CDR2 SAAADI come from the germline V gene. With 0 bases clipped from V and 4 bases from J, the junction kept 5 bases outside the gene matches. The CDR3 length is 16 residues.